This TCR beta chain was obtained from a study of molecular identifiers for immune sequencing clone quantification. Study results and caveats: The study found clones above 20 RNA copies held over 97% of effector molecules and under 1% in naive cells.

The CDR3 is 16 residues long. Germline CDR1 MNHNS, CDR2 SASEGT. TCRdb itself ran the PCR reads through MiXCR, one entry per CDR3 protein. Seen here are 70,000 to 95,000 distinct CDR3 sequences, 15% to 20% observed once, and the top ten hold roughly 0.89%. As to this clonotype: What it recognizes is unknown. Compared with germline, one end of the junction differs, possibly owing to a read error.

The sequence was obtained from a human donor in good health. Some libraries in this study had Jurkat cell RNA spiked in. Sequencing used naive CD8+ T cells from blood, with Jurkat cell RNA spiked in. Subset reported: FACS-sorted CD8+CD4-CCR7+CD45RA+ naive T cells. This chain uses TRBV6-1 with TRBJ1-6; a weak D match, TRBD1 (5 bases). CDR3 region: CARNRQRSSYNSPPHF. Here the CDR3 DNA reads TGTGCCCGCAACAGACAGAGGAGCTCCTATAATTCACCCCCCCACTTT.